These 11 T cell receptor beta chains share one sample of origin, sequenced in a study of Graves' ophthalmopathy and Graves' hyperthyroidism. The TCR beta CDR3 regions underwent amplification from RNA transcripts. Investigators did first-round RT-PCR with HTBI primers, then second-round multiplex PCR. TCRdb re-derived calls from the multiplex PCR reads in MiXCR, one entry per CDR3 protein. The data show some 360,000 distinct CDR3 sequences, 17% seen once. The source material was peripheral blood. These receptors were collected from an adult woman with stable Graves' hyperthyroidism.

This clonotype was detected ten times or more. V usage is TRBV6-1 and J usage is TRBJ1-2; weak D call: TRBD1 (5 bases). The CDR3 consists of 14 residues. V lost 2 bases to trimming and J lost 3 bases, with 10 bases between them. Germline V gives CDR1 MNHNS, CDR2 SASEGT. This CDR3 reads CASSESTGYYGYTF. The CDR3 region has the DNA TGTGCCAGCAGTGAATCTACAGGCTACTATGGCTACACCTTC.

Details on this clonotype: A read error may produce the germline difference seen at one junction end. This chain uses TRBV6-2 or TRBV6-3 with TRBJ2-2, with TRBD2 identical over 14 bases. Germline assignment: CDR1 MNHEY and CDR2 SVGEGT. CDR3 length: 18 residues. CDR3: CASSYQGTSGRTAGELWF. CDR3 sequence (DNA): TGTGCCAGCAGTTACCAAGGGACTAGCGGGAGAACGGCCGGGGAGCTGTGGTTT.

This clonotype was counted at least ten times. The chain couples TRBV6-4 to TRBJ2-7, with TRBD2 as a possible D gene (7 bases). With 9 bases removed from V and 3 bases from J, the gap between germline ends came to 27 bases. Germline lookup yields CDR1 MRHNA and CDR2 SNTAGT. The CDR3 is 17 amino acids. Written as DNA, the CDR3 is TGTGCCAGTATAATGAACCCCGGTGGGGGGGCTGGCTACGAGCAGTACTTC. Protein: CASIMNPGGGAGYEQYF.

This clonotype has a count of ten or more. The chain combines TRBV7-3 with TRBJ2-7; maybe TRBD1 (5 bases). The CDR3 has 15 amino acids. Germline V gene lookup returns CDR1 SGHTA and CDR2 FQGTGA. V was clipped by 2 bases and J by 4 bases, with 15 bases between them. The CDR3, as DNA: TGTGCCAGCAGCTTATGGCCAGGGAACGCTTACGAGCAGTACTTC. Translation gives CASSLWPGNAYEQYF.

The V and J genes are TRBV20-1 and TRBJ1-1; a weak D match, TRBD1 (5 bases). Germline V gene lookup returns CDR1 DFQATT and CDR2 SNEGSKA (reference sequence). This CDR3 region has 13 residues. With 6 bases removed from V and 2 bases from J, the gap between germline ends came to 13 bases. CDR3 sequence: CSATPTVNTEAFF. CDR3 DNA sequence: TGCAGTGCGACTCCGACAGTTAACACTGAAGCTTTCTTT.

The V and J genes are TRBV6-1 and TRBJ1-1; TRBD1 aligns across 9 bases. The ends lost 7 bases at V and 7 bases at J; junction bases unmatched: 13. In germline, CDR1 is MNHNS, CDR2 SASEGT. There are 15 residues in the CDR3. CDR3 residues: CASTERGTGRGEAFF. Written as DNA, the CDR3 is TGTGCCAGCACCGAAAGAGGGACAGGGAGGGGTGAAGCTTTCTTT.

V and J are TRBV7-6 and TRBJ1-5; a possible D gene is TRBD1 (5 bases). This CDR3 spans 14 amino acids. Germline CDR1 is SGHVS and CDR2 is FNYEAQ. Between the trimmed V and J ends, which lost 1 base and 5 bases, there was a span of 9 bases. CDR3 DNA: TGTGCCAGCAGCTTAGAGGGGTCTGATCAGCCCCAGCATTTT. Translation gives CASSLEGSDQPQHF.

This clonotype was observed at least ten times. The chain employs TRBV14 and TRBJ2-7, with 9 bases aligning to TRBD1. The V and J ends lost 2 bases and 3 bases, in that order; junction bases with no gene match: 5. Germline V lookup: CDR1 SGHDN, CDR2 FVKESK. This CDR3 has 15 residues. Here the CDR3 DNA reads TGTGCCAGCAGCCAACCCGGGACAGGGCTCTACGAGCAGTACTTC. Translation gives CASSQPGTGLYEQYF.

At least ten counts were recorded for this clonotype. The chain is built from TRBV27 and TRBJ2-7, with D unresolved. The CDR3 has 14 amino acids. Germline V gives CDR1 MNHEY, CDR2 SMNVEV (reference sequence). V dropped 4 bases and J dropped 0 bases, with 10 bases sitting between them. In nucleotides, the CDR3 is TGTGCCAGCAGTTCACGGCAGGACTCCTACGAGCAGTACTTC. This translates into CASSSRQDSYEQYF.

This clonotype was counted ten times or more. The chain employs TRBV12-3 or TRBV12-4 and TRBJ2-2; D call uncertain. This CDR3 comprises 12 residues. Trimming took off 6 bases at V and 6 bases at J, with 8 bases between the two ends. The CDR3 DNA is TGTGCCAGCAGCAACCCGGCCGGGGAGCTGTTTTTT. Its protein is CASSNPAGELFF.

This clonotype has ten or more counts. The chain is built from TRBV11-3 and TRBJ2-7; 10 positions agree with TRBD1. Germline CDR1 SGHNT, CDR2 YENEEA. The CDR3 is 21 residues long. With 1 base clipped from V and 4 bases from J, the junction kept 22 bases outside the gene matches. The CDR3 spells CASSLGLRRIVGQGNMYEQYF. CDR3 nucleotide sequence: TGTGCCAGCAGCTTAGGACTGCGAAGGATTGTGGGACAGGGGAACATGTACGAGCAGTACTTC.